A single sample gave rise to the 12 T cell receptor beta chains below, sequenced in a study of T-cell memory formation after mild COVID-19. TCRdb reprocessed the 5' RACE reads via MiXCR and lists one record per CDR3 protein. Of 360,000 or so distinct CDR3 sequences in the sample, 25% to 30% were seen once. Sequencing input: PBMCs or a T cell subset sorted from them (not recorded which). All receptors come from an adult woman who had mild COVID-19 (a few samples of this study predate the infection). Cell type and time point are not known.

The V gene is TRBV11-3, the J gene TRBJ1-2; D possibly corresponds to TRBD1 (5 bases). This CDR3 has 16 amino acids. V lost 1 base to trimming and J lost 4 bases, with 16 bases between them. Germline CDR1 reads SGHNT; CDR2 reads YENEEA. CDR3 in amino acids: CASSLGRAGNLYGYTF. The CDR3 DNA follows: TGTGCCAGCAGCTTAGGTCGGGCAGGGAATCTCTATGGCTACACCTTC. The full variable domain, completed using reference TRBV11-3 and TRBJ1-2, is EAGVVQSPRYKIIEKKQPVAFWCNPISGHNTLYWYLQNLGQGPELLIRYENEEAVDDSQLPKDRFSAERLKGVDSTLKIQPAELGDSAVYLCASSLGRAGNLYGYTFGSGTRLTVV.

A few counts support this clonotype. The genes are TRBV6-6 and TRBJ2-5; D may be TRBD2 (6 bases). The germline CDR1 and CDR2 sequences are MNHNY and SVGAGI (reference sequence). The CDR3 totals 17 residues. V was pared by 2 bases and J by 5 bases, with 21 bases between. The CDR3 DNA sequence: TGTGCCAGCAGTTACGCCAACCTAGAGGAACGGGGGGAGACCCAGTACTTC. Residues: CASSYANLEERGETQYF.

The chain joins TRBV10-3 to TRBJ2-3; 12 positions agree with TRBD2. The J segment lost 0 bases and the V segment lost 5 bases, leaving 6 bases of the junction unmatched. Germline V lookup: CDR1 ENHRY, CDR2 SYGVKD. The CDR3 totals 17 residues. Here the CDR3 DNA reads TGTGCCATCAGTCCGACTAGCGGGGGACCTAGCACAGATACGCAGTATTTT. This translates into CAISPTSGGPSTDTQYF.

The chain combines TRBV11-3 with TRBJ1-6; the D is unclear. The germline V gene encodes CDR1 SGHNT and CDR2 YENEEA. The CDR3 loop spans 16 amino acids. Trimming cost V 0 bases and J 5 bases, with 11 bases left between them. CDR3 residues: CASSLETGIDNSPLHF. In nucleotides, the CDR3 is TGTGCCAGCAGCTTAGAGACCGGGATTGATAATTCACCCCTCCACTTT.

This clonotype has more than one count but fewer than ten. This chain connects TRBV12-3 or TRBV12-4 to TRBJ2-2, with D possibly matching TRBD1 (5 bases). The CDR3 runs to 13 residues. V shed 5 bases and J shed 8 bases, with 12 bases lying between them. CDR3: CASSHQGGGELFF. CDR3 bases: TGTGCCAGCAGTCATCAGGGTGGGGGGGAGCTGTTTTTT.

This clonotype was seen a few times. The chain joins TRBV11-3 to TRBJ2-3; a weak D match, TRBD1 (6 bases). CDR1 and CDR2 (germline): SGHNT, YENEEA. The CDR3 loop spans 16 amino acids. The V end was cut by 2 bases, the J end by 2 bases, with 14 bases between. CDR3 residues: CASSLKPWTDTDTQYF. CDR3 DNA sequence: TGTGCCAGCAGCTTAAAACCTTGGACAGACACAGATACGCAGTATTTT.

The J gene is TRBJ2-1, the V gene TRBV24-1; D is uncertain. From germline, CDR1 is KGHDR and CDR2 SFDVKD. Trimming left V 0 bases short and J 5 bases short, with 4 bases between. This CDR3 has 13 amino acids. Written as DNA, the CDR3 is TGTGCCACCAGTGATTTGACCCACAATGAGCAGTTCTTC. This encodes CATSDLTHNEQFF.

The V gene is TRBV2, the J gene TRBJ1-2; D unresolved. In germline, CDR1 is SNHLY, CDR2 FYNNEI. CDR3 size: 15 residues. Trimming shortened V by 4 bases and J by 3 bases, and 15 bases separated the two germline ends. The CDR3 loop reads CASSGTRTSYYGYTF. The CDR3 DNA reads TGTGCCAGCAGTGGTACACGGACGAGTTACTATGGCTACACCTTC.

This clonotype was seen more than once but under ten times. The genes are TRBV12-3 or TRBV12-4 and TRBJ1-1, with 7 bases aligning to TRBD1. V shed 7 bases, J shed 3 bases, and the junction held 8 bases outside the gene matches. The length of the CDR3 is 14 residues. The CDR3 sequence is CASIIDRDYTEAFF. The CDR3 DNA is TGTGCCAGCATAATTGACAGGGACTACACTGAAGCTTTCTTT.

This clonotype came up a few times. The genes are TRBV4-1 and TRBJ2-7, with TRBD1 identical over 10 bases. This CDR3 contains 15 residues. The germline CDR1 and CDR2 sequences are MGHRA and YSYEKL. Trimming took 3 bases from V and 1 from J; bases not matched to a gene: 3. CDR3 protein: CASSHEGQGSYEQYF. CDR3 DNA: TGCGCCAGCAGCCACGAGGGACAGGGGTCCTACGAGCAGTACTTC.

The chain couples TRBV7-6 to TRBJ2-1; 10 bases line up with TRBD2. CDR1 and CDR2 (germline): SGHVS, FNYEAQ. This CDR3 comprises 18 residues. With 5 bases clipped from V and 1 base from J, the junction kept 11 bases outside the gene matches. This CDR3 is CASSLGGASGSSYNEQFF. CDR3 nucleotides: TGTGCCAGCAGCCTAGGCGGTGCTAGCGGGAGTTCCTACAATGAGCAGTTCTTC.

The genes are TRBV12-3 or TRBV12-4 and TRBJ2-2; 10 bases are shared with TRBD1. The CDR3 has 20 amino acids. Unmatched junction bases numbered 13, after V lost 2 bases and J lost 1 base. CDR3: CASSLISDRGRLKNTGELFF. The CDR3 DNA follows: TGTGCCAGCAGTTTAATCAGCGACAGGGGGCGGTTGAAGAACACCGGGGAGCTGTTTTTT.